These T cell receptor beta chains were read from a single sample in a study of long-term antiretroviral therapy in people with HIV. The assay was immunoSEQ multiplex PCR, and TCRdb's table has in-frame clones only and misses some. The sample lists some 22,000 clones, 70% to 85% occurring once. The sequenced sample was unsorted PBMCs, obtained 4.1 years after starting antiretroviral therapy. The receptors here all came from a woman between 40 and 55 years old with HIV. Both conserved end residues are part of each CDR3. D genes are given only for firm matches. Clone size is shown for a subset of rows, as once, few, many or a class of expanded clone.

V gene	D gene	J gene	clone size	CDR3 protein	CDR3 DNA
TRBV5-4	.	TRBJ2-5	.	CASSETVAQETQYF	TGTGCCAGCAGCGAGACAGTAGCCCAAGAGACCCAGTACTTC
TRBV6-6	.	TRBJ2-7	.	CASSPSSYEQYF	TGTGCCAGCAGCCCCAGCTCCTACGAGCAGTACTTC
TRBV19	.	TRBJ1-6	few	CASSVGARGLNSPLHF	TGTGCCAGTAGTGTGGGGGCGCGGGGTCTTAATTCACCCCTCCACTTT
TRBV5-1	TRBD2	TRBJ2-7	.	CASSLAGLVSYEQYF	TGCGCCAGCAGCTTGGCAGGACTAGTTTCCTACGAGCAGTACTTC
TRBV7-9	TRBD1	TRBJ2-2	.	CASRGQGGELFF	TGTGCCAGCAGGGGACAGGGCGGGGAGCTGTTTTTT
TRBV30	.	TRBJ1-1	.	CAWSVVPQGLMNTEAFF	TGTGCCTGGAGTGTAGTCCCACAGGGTTTGATGAACACTGAAGCTTTCTTT
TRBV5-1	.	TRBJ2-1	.	CASSLVGGSYNEQFF	TGCGCCAGCAGCTTGGTGGGCGGTTCCTACAATGAGCAGTTCTTC
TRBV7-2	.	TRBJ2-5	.	CASSPTGPQETQYF	TGTGCCAGCAGCCCTACGGGACCTCAAGAGACCCAGTACTTC
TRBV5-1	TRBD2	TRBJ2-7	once	CASSLVASGEGSYEQYF	TGTGCCAGCAGCTTGGTGGCTAGCGGGGAAGGCTCCTACGAGCAGTACTTC
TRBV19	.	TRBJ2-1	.	CASSILGGNEQFF	TGTGCCAGTAGTATATTGGGCGGAAATGAGCAGTTCTTC
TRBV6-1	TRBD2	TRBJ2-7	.	CASKGLTISYEQYF	TGTGCCAGCAAGGGACTAACCATCTCCTACGAGCAGTACTTC
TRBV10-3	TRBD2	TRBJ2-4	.	CAISESLSGGAKDIQYF	TGTGCCATCAGTGAGTCGCTAAGCGGGGGGGCCAAGGACATTCAGTACTTC
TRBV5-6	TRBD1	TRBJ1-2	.	CASTTRQGSYGYTF	TGTGCCAGCACCACCAGACAGGGTAGCTATGGCTACACCTTC
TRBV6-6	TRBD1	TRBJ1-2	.	CASSGTGAAFYGYTF	TGTGCCAGCAGTGGGACAGGGGCCGCTTTCTATGGCTACACCTTC
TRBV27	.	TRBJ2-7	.	CASSPRGASSYEQYF	TGTGCCAGCAGCCCGAGAGGGGCGAGCTCCTACGAGCAGTACTTC
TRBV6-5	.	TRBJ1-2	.	CASSKTTGYGYTF	TGTGCCAGCAGTAAAACTACCGGCTATGGCTACACCTTC
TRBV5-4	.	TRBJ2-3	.	CASSSPGGPISTDTQYF	TGTGCCAGCAGCTCCCCCGGCGGACCGATTAGCACAGATACGCAGTATTTT
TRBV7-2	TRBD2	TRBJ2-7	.	CASSVPLAGGLDEQYF	TGTGCCAGCAGCGTCCCACTAGCGGGGGGGCTGGACGAGCAGTACTTC